The 24 T cell receptor beta chains below all came from one sample that was sequenced in a study of T cell responses to AZD1222 COVID-19 vaccine (dated by TCRdb to the early 2020s). The method behind the library was the immunoSEQ multiplex PCR assay. Here the immuneACCESS table is served through TCRdb, limited to in-frame sequences with V and J called. Missing clones are a known gap in these copies; in checked studies unresolved V genes cover under half, and the rest lacks a known reason. The sample includes about 83,000 clones, with around 86% observed a single time. The leading ten clones occupy 8.5% to 9% of the sample. In light of the paper, this sample's time point label describes: baseline before first vaccination. The input for sequencing was peripheral blood, taken on day 0 of AZD1222 vaccination. Every receptor here comes from an adult in good health.

In this sample, this clone turned up once. V usage is TRBV24-1 and J usage is TRBJ2-1; TRBD1 matches 10 bases. Trimming removed 5 bases from V and 5 bases from J; junction bases left unmatched: 11. Germline V lookup: CDR1 KGHDR, CDR2 SFDVKD. The CDR3 covers 17 residues. As DNA, the CDR3 is TGTGCCACCAGTGGGACAGGGGGAGGCGGGTCTCACAATGAGCAGTTCTTC. This gives the protein CATSGTGGGGSHNEQFF.

The V and J genes are TRBV28 and TRBJ2-3; D unresolved. V shed 4 bases and J shed 4 bases, with 6 bases lying between them. The germline V gene encodes CDR1 MDHEN and CDR2 SYDVKM. This CDR3 spans 12 amino acids. CDR3 sequence reads: CASSSVPDTQYF. CDR3 bases: TGTGCCAGCAGTTCAGTCCCAGATACGCAGTATTTT.

This sequence joins TRBV19 and TRBJ1-2; possibly TRBD1 for D (5 bases). Looked up from germline, CDR1 is LNHDA and CDR2 is SQIVND (reference sequence). The CDR3 is made up of 16 amino acids. Trimming shortened V by 0 bases and J by 0 bases, and 11 bases separated the two germline ends. The CDR3 sequence: CASSIEDIWSNYGYTF. In DNA form, the CDR3 reads TGTGCCAGTAGTATAGAGGACATATGGTCTAACTATGGCTACACCTTC.

V and J are TRBV28 and TRBJ1-3; D remains ambiguous. V was clipped by 3 bases and J by 0 bases, with 9 bases between them. Per germline, CDR1 MDHEN and CDR2 SYDVKM. The CDR3 is 15 amino acids. The CDR3 loop is CASSFVGVSGNTIYF. The CDR3, as DNA: TGTGCCAGCAGTTTTGTGGGTGTCTCTGGAAACACCATATATTTT.

The CDR3 here is CASSLRGLEGEKLFF. DNA of the CDR3: TGTGCCAGCAGTTTAAGAGGGTTGGAGGGTGAAAAACTGTTTTTT. This sequence joins TRBV27 and TRBJ1-4; D is unclear. This CDR3 comprises 15 residues. CDR1 and CDR2 (germline): MNHEY, SMNVEV (reference sequence). Trimming removed 2 bases at V and 7 bases at J, with 14 bases between.

V usage is TRBV5-4 and J usage is TRBJ2-7, with 14 bases identical to TRBD2. Germline V gene sequence: CDR1 SGHNT, CDR2 YYREEE (reference sequence). J lost 3 bases, V lost 4 bases, and 3 bases had no gene match. CDR3 size: 15 residues. CDR3 in amino acids: CASSPTSGRDYEQYF. The CDR3 bases are TGTGCCAGCAGCCCGACTAGCGGGAGGGACTACGAGCAGTACTTC.

The CDR3 sequence: CSAMDWGEAFF. CDR3 DNA sequence: TGCAGTGCTATGGATTGGGGCGAAGCTTTCTTT. This chain uses TRBV20-1 with TRBJ1-1; D might be TRBD1 (5 bases). From germline, CDR1 is DFQATT and CDR2 SNEGSKA (reference sequence). Trimming left V 4 bases short and J 8 bases short, with 11 bases between. The CDR3 is 11 amino acids.

Only one count was recorded for this clone. This chain links TRBV18 with TRBJ1-2, with 10 bases aligning to TRBD1. V dropped 6 bases and J dropped 6; count of bases not matched to a gene: 4. The CDR3 length is 13 residues. Germline values: CDR1 KGHSH, CDR2 LQKENI. The CDR3 DNA follows: TGTGCCAGCTCGCCTGGACAGGGGGATGGCTACACCTTC. This codes for CASSPGQGDGYTF.

As to this clone: An end of the junction does not agree with germline; a read error may underlie this. The CDR3 DNA is TGTGCTAGCAGCTCGAGGAGGACTGGAAGCTCCTACGAGCAGTACTTC. It yields the protein CASSSRRTGSSYEQYF. The V and J genes are TRBV7-7 and TRBJ2-7; TRBD2 is a possible D gene (5 bases). The CDR3 covers 16 residues. CDR1 and CDR2 (germline): SSHAT, FNYEAQ (reference sequence).

The V call is TRBV6-2 or TRBV6-3, the J call TRBJ2-1; D ambiguous. CDR1 is MNHEY and CDR2 is SVGEGT in the germline V gene. This CDR3 is 14 amino acids long. V lost 6 bases and J 7 bases, leaving 16 bases between the germline ends. The DNA for the CDR3 is TGTGCCAGCAGCCCTTTTGGGCCCTTGAATGAGCAGTTCTTC. This translates into CASSPFGPLNEQFF.

The genes are TRBV20-1 and TRBJ1-1; 8 nucleotides line up with TRBD1. Germline values: CDR1 DFQATT, CDR2 SNEGSKA (reference sequence). The CDR3 length is 13 residues. Trimming at V came to 3 bases and at J to 6 bases, leaving 6 bases not matched to a gene. This chain's CDR3 is CSASQGALPEAFF. The CDR3, as DNA: TGCAGTGCTAGTCAGGGGGCTTTACCTGAAGCTTTCTTT.

This chain uses TRBV5-1 with TRBJ1-5; D ambiguous. The CDR3 totals 14 residues. Germline-derived CDR1 and CDR2 are SGHRS and YFSETQ. The germline V and J ends were trimmed by 4 bases and 2 bases, with 10 bases remaining between them. The CDR3 spells CASSESQGNQPQHF. The CDR3 bases are TGCGCCAGCAGCGAGAGTCAGGGCAATCAGCCCCAGCATTTT.

The chain links TRBV9 to TRBJ1-2; D is unclear. CDR1 is SGDLS and CDR2 is YYNGEE in the germline V gene. V gave up 0 bases and J gave up 2 bases, with 2 bases separating them. The CDR3 loop spans 12 amino acids. CDR3 sequence: CASSVENYGYTF. For the CDR3, the DNA is TGTGCCAGCAGCGTAGAGAACTATGGCTACACCTTC.

V and J are TRBV3-1 (or the pseudogene TRBV3-2) and TRBJ1-6; D unresolved. This CDR3 is built from 14 residues. The germline V and J ends were trimmed by 3 bases and 7 bases, with 10 bases remaining between them. Germline V gene sequence: CDR1 LGHDT, CDR2 YNNKEL (reference sequence). The CDR3 sequence is CASSQFSGNSPLHF. DNA for the CDR3: TGTGCCAGCAGCCAGTTTTCGGGGAATTCACCCCTCCACTTT.

The J gene is TRBJ1-1, the V gene TRBV5-6, with unresolved D. The CDR3 consists of 14 residues. CDR1 SGHDT and CDR2 YYEEEE come from the germline V gene. V was trimmed by 5 bases and J by 3 bases, leaving 14 bases between them. CDR3 coding DNA: TGTGCCAGCAGGAGAATTTACCGAGACACTGAAGCTTTCTTT. The encoded protein is CASRRIYRDTEAFF.

The rearrangement joins TRBV6-5 to TRBJ1-4; 8 nucleotides match TRBD1. This CDR3 spans 14 amino acids. V dropped 4 bases and J dropped 4; count of bases not matched to a gene: 2. Germline lookup yields CDR1 MNHEY and CDR2 SVGAGI. CDR3 residues: CASSSGQGNEKLFF. The CDR3 DNA reads TGTGCCAGCAGTTCCGGACAGGGTAATGAAAAACTGTTTTTT.

This chain uses TRBV7-2 with TRBJ2-1; no firm D call. Germline V lookup: CDR1 SGHTA, CDR2 FQGNSA. This CDR3 is 13 amino acids long. V shed 3 bases and J shed 7 bases, with 10 bases lying between them. The CDR3 sequence: CASSFVGSNEQFF. For the CDR3, the DNA is TGTGCCAGCAGCTTTGTAGGTAGTAATGAGCAGTTCTTC.

This clone appeared once. The J gene is TRBJ2-1, the V gene TRBV29-1; the match to TRBD2 covers 7 bases. Germline V gene sequence: CDR1 SQVTM, CDR2 ANQGSEA. The CDR3 has 15 amino acids. The V segment lost 1 base and the J segment 1 base; nucleotides outside the gene matches: 4. CDR3 sequence (DNA): TGCAGCGTTGAAGTGCTAGCGGTTTCCTACAATGAGCAGTTCTTC. Amino acids: CSVEVLAVSYNEQFF.

V gene TRBV10-2 combines with J gene TRBJ1-6, with D tentatively TRBD1 (5 bases). V lost 8 bases and J lost 5, with 16 bases in between. The CDR3 length is 15 residues. The germline V gene has CDR1 WSHSY and CDR2 SAAADI. The DNA of the CDR3 is TGCGCCAGCCGGGTAGCAGGACAAGATAATTCACCCCTCCACTTT. Protein sequence: CASRVAGQDNSPLHF.

The rearrangement uses TRBV28 and TRBJ1-4, with D hard to call. Trimming stripped 2 bases from V and 5 bases from J, with 9 bases between. Looked up from germline, CDR1 is MDHEN and CDR2 is SYDVKM. The CDR3 spans 14 residues. The CDR3 is CASSLVQVNEKLFF. CDR3 coding DNA: TGTGCCAGCAGTTTAGTCCAGGTGAATGAAAAACTGTTTTTT.

The V call is TRBV7-6, the J call TRBJ2-7, with D perhaps TRBD1 (5 bases). Per germline, CDR1 SGHVS and CDR2 FNYEAQ. The CDR3 is 18 residues long. V was trimmed by 1 base and J by 0 bases, leaving 19 bases between them. Here the CDR3 reads CASSLELPGREISYEQYF. DNA of the CDR3: TGTGCCAGCAGCTTAGAACTCCCTGGCAGGGAAATCTCCTACGAGCAGTACTTC. Filled out from reference TRBV7-6 and TRBJ2-7, the complete variable domain reads GAGVSQSPRYKVTKRGQDVALRCDPISGHVSLYWYRQALGQGPEFLTYFNYEAQQDKSGLPNDRFSAERPEGSISTLTIQRTEQRDSAMYRCASSLELPGREISYEQYFGPGTRLTVT.

The V and J genes are TRBV28 and TRBJ2-3; D is ambiguous. The CDR3 spans 12 residues. V shed 2 bases and J shed 5 bases, with 5 bases lying between them. Germline CDR1 reads MDHEN; CDR2 reads SYDVKM. DNA for the CDR3: TGTGCCAGCAGTTTAGCAGTAGATACGCAGTATTTT. This translates into CASSLAVDTQYF. Together with reference TRBV28 and TRBJ2-3, the CDR3 gives the full variable domain: DVKVTQSSRYLVKRTGEKVFLECVQDMDHENMFWYRQDPGLGLRLIYFSYDVKMKEKGDIPEGYSVSREKKERFSLILESASTNQTSMYLCASSLAVDTQYFGPGTRLTVL.

The chain has TRBV21-1 and TRBJ1-6. TRBV21-1 is labeled a pseudogene. The CDR3 extends over 15 amino acids. The CDR3 sequence is CASSRPGAANSPLHF. The CDR3 DNA is TGTGCCAGCAGCCGTCCCGGGGCCGCAAATTCACCCCTCCACTTT.

The chain links TRBV20-1 to TRBJ2-5; 9 nucleotides line up with TRBD2. The CDR3 length is 12 residues. The V gene's germline CDR1 is DFQATT and CDR2 SNEGSKA (reference sequence). J gave up 14 bases and V 3 bases, and 10 bases lay outside the gene matches. In DNA, the CDR3 is TGCAGTGCTAGTAGGCGGGAGGGCCCCCGTTACTTC. Translation: CSASRREGPRYF.